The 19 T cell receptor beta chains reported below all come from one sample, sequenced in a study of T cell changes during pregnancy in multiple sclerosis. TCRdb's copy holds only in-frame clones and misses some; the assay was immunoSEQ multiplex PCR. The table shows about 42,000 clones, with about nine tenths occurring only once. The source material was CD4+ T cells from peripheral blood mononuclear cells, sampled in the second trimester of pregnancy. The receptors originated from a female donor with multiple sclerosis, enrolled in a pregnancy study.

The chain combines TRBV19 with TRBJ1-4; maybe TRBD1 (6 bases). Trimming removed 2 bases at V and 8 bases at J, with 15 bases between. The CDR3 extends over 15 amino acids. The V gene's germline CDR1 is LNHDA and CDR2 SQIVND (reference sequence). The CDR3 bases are TGTGCCAGTAGTATAATCGAGACAGGACGAGAAAAACTGTTTTTT. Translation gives CASSIIETGREKLFF.

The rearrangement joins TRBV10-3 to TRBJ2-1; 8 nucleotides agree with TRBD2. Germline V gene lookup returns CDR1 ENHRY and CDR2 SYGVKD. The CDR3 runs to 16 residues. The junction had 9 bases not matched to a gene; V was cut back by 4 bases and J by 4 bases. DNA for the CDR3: TGTGCCATCAGTGGGGGGGGCGGGACTAGTTACAATGAGCAGTTCTTC. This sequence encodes CAISGGGGTSYNEQFF.

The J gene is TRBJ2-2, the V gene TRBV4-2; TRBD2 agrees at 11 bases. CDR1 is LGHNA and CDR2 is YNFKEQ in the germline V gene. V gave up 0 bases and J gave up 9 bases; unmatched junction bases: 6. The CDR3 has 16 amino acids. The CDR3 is CASSQELAGVSRELFF. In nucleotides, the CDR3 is TGTGCCAGCAGCCAAGAACTAGCGGGAGTATCTCGGGAGCTGTTTTTT.

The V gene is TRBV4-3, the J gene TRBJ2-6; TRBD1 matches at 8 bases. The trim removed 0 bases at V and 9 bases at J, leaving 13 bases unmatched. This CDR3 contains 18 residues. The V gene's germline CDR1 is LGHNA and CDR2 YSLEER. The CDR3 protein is CASSQDLLRTGILNVLTF. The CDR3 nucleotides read TGCGCCAGCAGCCAAGATCTTCTCAGGACAGGGATTCTCAACGTCCTGACTTTC.

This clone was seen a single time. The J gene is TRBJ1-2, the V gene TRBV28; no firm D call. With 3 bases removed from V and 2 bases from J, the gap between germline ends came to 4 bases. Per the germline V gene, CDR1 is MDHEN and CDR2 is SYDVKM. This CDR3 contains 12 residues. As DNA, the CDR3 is TGTGCCAGCAGTTTGGGCAACTATGGCTACACCTTC. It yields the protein CASSLGNYGYTF.

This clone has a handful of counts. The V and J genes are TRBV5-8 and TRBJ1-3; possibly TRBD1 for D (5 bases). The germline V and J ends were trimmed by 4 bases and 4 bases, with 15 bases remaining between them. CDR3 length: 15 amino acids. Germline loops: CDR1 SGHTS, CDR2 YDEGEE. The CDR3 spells CASSPGTAGGNTIYF. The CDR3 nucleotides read TGTGCCAGCAGCCCAGGGACCGCGGGAGGAAACACCATATATTTT. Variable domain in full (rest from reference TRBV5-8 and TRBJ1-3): EAGVTQSPTHLIKTRGQQATLRCSPISGHTSVYWYQQALGLGLQFLLWYDEGEERNRGNFPPRFSGRQFPNYSSELNVNALELEDSALYLCASSPGTAGGNTIYFGEGSWLTVV.

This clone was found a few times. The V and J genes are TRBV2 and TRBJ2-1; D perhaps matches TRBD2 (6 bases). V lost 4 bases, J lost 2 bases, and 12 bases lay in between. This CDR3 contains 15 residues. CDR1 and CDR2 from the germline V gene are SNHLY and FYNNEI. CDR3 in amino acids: CASSVRASAYNEQFF. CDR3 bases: TGTGCCAGCAGTGTTAGGGCTAGCGCCTACAATGAGCAGTTCTTC.

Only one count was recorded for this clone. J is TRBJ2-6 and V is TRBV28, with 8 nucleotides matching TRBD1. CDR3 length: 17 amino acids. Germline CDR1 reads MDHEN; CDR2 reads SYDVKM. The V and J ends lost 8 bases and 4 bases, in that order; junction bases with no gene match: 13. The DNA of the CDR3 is TGTGCCAGCCAACCTGACAGGGGCTTGCCAGGGGCCAACGTCCTGACTTTC. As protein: CASQPDRGLPGANVLTF. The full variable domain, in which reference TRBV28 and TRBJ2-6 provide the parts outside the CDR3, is DVKVTQSSRYLVKRTGEKVFLECVQDMDHENMFWYRQDPGLGLRLIYFSYDVKMKEKGDIPEGYSVSREKKERFSLILESASTNQTSMYLCASQPDRGLPGANVLTFGAGSRLTVL.

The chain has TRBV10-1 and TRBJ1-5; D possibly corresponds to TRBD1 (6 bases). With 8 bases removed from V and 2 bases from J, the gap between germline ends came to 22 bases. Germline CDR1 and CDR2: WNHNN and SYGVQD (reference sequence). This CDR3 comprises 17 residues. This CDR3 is CASSPGVCRVCNQPQHF. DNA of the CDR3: TGCGCCAGCTCCCCAGGGGTTTGTAGGGTATGCAATCAGCCCCAGCATTTT.

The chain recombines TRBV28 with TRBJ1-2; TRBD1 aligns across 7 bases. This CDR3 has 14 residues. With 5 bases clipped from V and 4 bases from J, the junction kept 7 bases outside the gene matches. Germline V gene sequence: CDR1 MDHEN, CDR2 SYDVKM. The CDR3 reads CASSIGGAGYGYTF. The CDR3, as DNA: TGTGCCAGCAGTATAGGGGGCGCCGGCTATGGCTACACCTTC.

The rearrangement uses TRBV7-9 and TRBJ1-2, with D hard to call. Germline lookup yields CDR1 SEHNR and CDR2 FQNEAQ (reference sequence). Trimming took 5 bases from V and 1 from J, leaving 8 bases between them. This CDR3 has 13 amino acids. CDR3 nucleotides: TGTGCCAGCAGCCTCGGGTTTAACTATGGCTACACCTTC. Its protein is CASSLGFNYGYTF.

In DNA form, the CDR3 reads TGTGCCAGTAGTATTGTAAAGGGGAATCAGCCCCAGCATTTT. This translates into CASSIVKGNQPQHF. This chain connects TRBV19 to TRBJ1-5; perhaps TRBD1 as D (5 bases). V was shortened by 3 bases and J by 4 bases, with 10 bases between the two germline ends. Germline CDR1 reads LNHDA; CDR2 reads SQIVND (reference sequence). The CDR3 spans 14 residues.

CDR3 loop: CASSPTGGTGELFF. Written as DNA, the CDR3 is TGTGCCAGCAGTCCGACAGGGGGTACCGGGGAGCTGTTTTTT. The chain combines TRBV7-2 with TRBJ2-2; 9 positions agree with TRBD1. Germline lookup yields CDR1 SGHTA and CDR2 FQGNSA. With 6 bases clipped from V and 5 bases from J, the junction kept 4 bases outside the gene matches. CDR3 size: 14 residues.

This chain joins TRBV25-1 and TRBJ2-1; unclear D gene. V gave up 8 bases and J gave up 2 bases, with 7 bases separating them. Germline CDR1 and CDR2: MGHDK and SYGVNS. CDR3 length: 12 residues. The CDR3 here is CASSRAYNEQFF. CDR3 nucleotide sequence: TGTGCCAGCTCCCGAGCCTACAATGAGCAGTTCTTC. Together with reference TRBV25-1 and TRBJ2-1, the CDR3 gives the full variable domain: EADIYQTPRYLVIGTGKKITLECSQTMGHDKMYWYQQDPGMELHLIHYSYGVNSTEKGDLSSESTVSRIRTEHFPLTLESARPSHTSQYLCASSRAYNEQFFGPGTRLTVL.

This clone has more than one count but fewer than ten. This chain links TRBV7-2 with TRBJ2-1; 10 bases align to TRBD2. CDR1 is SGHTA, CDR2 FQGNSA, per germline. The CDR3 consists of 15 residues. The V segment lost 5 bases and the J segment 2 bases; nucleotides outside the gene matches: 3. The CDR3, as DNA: TGTGCCAGCAGCGCCGGGACTAGCGCCTACAATGAGCAGTTCTTC. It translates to CASSAGTSAYNEQFF.

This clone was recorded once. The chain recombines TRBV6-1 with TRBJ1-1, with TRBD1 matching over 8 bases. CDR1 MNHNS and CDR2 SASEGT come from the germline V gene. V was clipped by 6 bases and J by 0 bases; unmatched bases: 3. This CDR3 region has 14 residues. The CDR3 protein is CASRIRGLNTEAFF. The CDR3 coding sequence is TGTGCCAGCAGAATCAGGGGGCTGAACACTGAAGCTTTCTTT.

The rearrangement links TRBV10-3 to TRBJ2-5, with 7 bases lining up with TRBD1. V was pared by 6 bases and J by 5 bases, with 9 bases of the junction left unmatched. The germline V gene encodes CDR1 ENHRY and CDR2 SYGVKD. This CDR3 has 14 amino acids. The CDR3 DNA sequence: TGTGCCATCAGGAGAGGCCTCAGGGGGGAGACCCAGTACTTC. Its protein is CAIRRGLRGETQYF.

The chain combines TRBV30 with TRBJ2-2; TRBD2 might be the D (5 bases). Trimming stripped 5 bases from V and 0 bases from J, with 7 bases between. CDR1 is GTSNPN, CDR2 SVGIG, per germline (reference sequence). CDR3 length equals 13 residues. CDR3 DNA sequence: TGTGCCTGGGAGGACTCGAACACCGGGGAGCTGTTTTTT. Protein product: CAWEDSNTGELFF.

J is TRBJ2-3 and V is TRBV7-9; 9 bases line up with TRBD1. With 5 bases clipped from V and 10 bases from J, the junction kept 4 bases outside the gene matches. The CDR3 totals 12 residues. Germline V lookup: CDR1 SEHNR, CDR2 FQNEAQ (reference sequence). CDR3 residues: CASSHGTGSQYF. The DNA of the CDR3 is TGTGCCAGCAGCCACGGGACAGGGTCGCAGTATTTT.